Presented here are 9 T cell receptor beta chains from one specimen sequenced in a study of shared clonotypes between healthy human individuals. The naive CD8 population came from CD45RO-negative cells selected for CCR7, without terminally differentiated effector memory CD45RA+ cells. Assay used: immunoSEQ multiplex PCR; TCRdb lists only in-frame clones, some missing. Of nearly 2 million clones in the sample, approximately 95% are singletons; the top ten hold under 1.5%. Sample: naive CD8+ T cells sorted from blood. These receptor sequences come from a man aged 18 to 35 in good health.

The chain uses TRBV6-1 and TRBJ1-5; unclear D gene. The CDR3 has 15 amino acids. Trimming left V 0 bases short and J 5 bases short, with 11 bases between. Germline CDR1 is MNHNS and CDR2 is SASEGT. DNA of the CDR3: TGTGCCAGCAGTGAAGCCCTTTTGGGAGATCAGCCCCAGCATTTT. The encoded protein is CASSEALLGDQPQHF.

The sample holds one count of this clone. This sequence joins TRBV11-2 and TRBJ2-3; D gene unclear. V lost 0 bases and J 0 bases, leaving 13 bases between the germline ends. CDR1 and CDR2 (germline): SGHAT, FQNNGV. This CDR3 contains 17 residues. The CDR3 region has the DNA TGTGCCAGCAGCTTAGAGGGAACTATAATTAGCACAGATACGCAGTATTTT. Translation: CASSLEGTIISTDTQYF. Looking up the rest from reference TRBV11-2 and TRBJ2-3 gives the full variable domain: EAGVAQSPRYKIIEKRQSVAFWCNPISGHATLYWYQQILGQGPKLLIQFQNNGVVDDSQLPKDRFSAERLKGVDSTLKIQPAKLEDSAVYLCASSLEGTIISTDTQYFGPGTRLTVL.

The chain uses TRBV29-1 and TRBJ2-1; D might be TRBD2 (5 bases). Trimming removed 4 bases at V and 2 bases at J, with 12 bases between. The CDR3 extends over 14 amino acids. The germline gives CDR1 SQVTM, CDR2 ANQGSEA. CDR3 DNA: TGCAGCGTTGTCGACCCGGAGGCCTACAATGAGCAGTTCTTC. Protein: CSVVDPEAYNEQFF.

This chain uses TRBV9 with TRBJ1-1; D possibly corresponds to TRBD1 (5 bases). This CDR3 region has 14 residues. Germline values: CDR1 SGDLS, CDR2 YYNGEE. V lost 3 bases and J lost 5, with 14 bases in between. The CDR3 coding sequence is TGTGCCAGCAGCGCTGGGACGGTTAGAACTGAAGCTTTCTTT. It specifies CASSAGTVRTEAFF.

V usage is TRBV5-6 and J usage is TRBJ2-2; D gene unclear. Germline V gives CDR1 SGHDT, CDR2 YYEEEE. Trimming left V 5 bases short and J 6 bases short, with 8 bases between. The CDR3 totals 12 residues. The chain's CDR3 is CASSYGPGELFF. The DNA for the CDR3 is TGTGCCAGCAGTTACGGGCCCGGGGAGCTGTTTTTT.

About this clone itself: At the DNA level, this CDR3 is encoded by other sequences in the same sample as well. V gene TRBV19 combines with J gene TRBJ1-1; D is unresolved. CDR1 and CDR2 (germline): LNHDA, SQIVND (reference sequence). The CDR3 contains 14 residues. V was pared by 3 bases and J by 0 bases, with 8 bases between. DNA of the CDR3: TGTGCCAGTAGTATCGGCGGAGTGAACACTGAAGCTTTCTTT. This encodes CASSIGGVNTEAFF.

This chain connects TRBV10-3 to TRBJ1-1; D gene ambiguous. V was cut by 6 bases and J by 5 bases, with 16 bases left in between. The CDR3 length is 14 residues. CDR1 and CDR2 (germline): ENHRY, SYGVKD. The CDR3 DNA is TGTGCCATCAGACCCAGCCTCTCGGGAACTGAAGCTTTCTTT. As protein: CAIRPSLSGTEAFF.

The chain combines TRBV7-8 with TRBJ2-1, with 11 bases identical to TRBD2. The CDR3 loop spans 16 amino acids. Looked up from germline, CDR1 is SGHVS and CDR2 is FQNEAQ. After removal of 4 bases from V and 2 bases from J, the junction contained 4 bases not matched to a gene. CDR3 in DNA: TGTGCCAGCAGCTACGGACTAGCGGGCCCCTACAATGAGCAGTTCTTC. It is translated as CASSYGLAGPYNEQFF. Combining the CDR3 with reference TRBV7-8 and TRBJ2-1 gives the whole variable domain GAGVSQSPRYKVAKRGQDVALRCDPISGHVSLFWYQQALGQGPEFLTYFQNEAQLDKSGLPSDRFFAERPEGSVSTLKIQRTQQEDSAVYLCASSYGLAGPYNEQFFGPGTRLTVL.

The chain uses TRBV6-1 and TRBJ2-1, with a tentative D call TRBD2 (5 bases). V was cut by 4 bases and J by 8 bases, with 21 bases left in between. CDR3 length: 16 residues. Per the germline V gene, CDR1 is MNHNS and CDR2 is SASEGT. The CDR3, as DNA: TGTGCCAGCAGTGTACCCAGCGGAGTGGGCGTTGATGAGCAGTTCTTC. This sequence encodes CASSVPSGVGVDEQFF.